This T cell receptor beta chain emerged from a study of cytomegalovirus exposure and HLA in healthy donors. Primers: 60 Vbeta forward and 13 Jbeta reverse. Here immunoSEQ multiplex PCR was the method, and the copy in TCRdb shows in-frame clones only, minus some. Recorded for this sample: about 130,000 clones. Healthy bone marrow donors supplied every sample. V was pared by 6 bases and J by 11 bases, with 19 bases between. Germline CDR1 is MGHDK and CDR2 is SYGVNS. CDR3 size: 14 residues. The study's findings and limits: Donors belonging to an Asian-associated ancestry cluster reportedly showed fewer N-insertions in productive TCRs than the roughly 700-donor mean, according to what a later analysis found.

Note on this clone: Its antigen remains unknown.

This chain joins TRBV25-1 and TRBJ1-4; TRBD1 might be the D (6 bases). Sequenced material: PBMCs. This receptor was taken from a man younger than 35 in good health and CMV-seronegative. The CDR3 here is CASRGNRVLEKLFF. DNA of the CDR3: TGTGCCAGCAGGGGTAACAGGGTTTTAGAGAAACTGTTTTTT.